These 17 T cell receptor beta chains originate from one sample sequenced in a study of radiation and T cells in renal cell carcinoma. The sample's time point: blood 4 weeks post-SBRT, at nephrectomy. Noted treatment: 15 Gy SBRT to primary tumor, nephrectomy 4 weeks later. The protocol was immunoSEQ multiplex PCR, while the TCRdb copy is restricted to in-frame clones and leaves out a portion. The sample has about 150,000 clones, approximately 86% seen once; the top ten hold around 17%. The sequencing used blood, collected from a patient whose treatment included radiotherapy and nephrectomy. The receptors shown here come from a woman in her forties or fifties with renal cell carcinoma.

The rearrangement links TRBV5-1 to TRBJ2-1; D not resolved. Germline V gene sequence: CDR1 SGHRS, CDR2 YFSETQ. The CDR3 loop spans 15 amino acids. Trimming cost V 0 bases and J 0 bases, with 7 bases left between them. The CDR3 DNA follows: TGCGCCAGCAGCTTGGACATAACCTCCTACAATGAGCAGTTCTTC. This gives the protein CASSLDITSYNEQFF.

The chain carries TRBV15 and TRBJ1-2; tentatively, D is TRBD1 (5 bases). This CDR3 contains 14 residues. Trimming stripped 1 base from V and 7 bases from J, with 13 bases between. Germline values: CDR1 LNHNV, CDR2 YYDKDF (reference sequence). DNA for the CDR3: TGTGCCACCAGCAGAGGGGGTATAGGGGTTGGCTACACCTTC. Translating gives CATSRGGIGVGYTF. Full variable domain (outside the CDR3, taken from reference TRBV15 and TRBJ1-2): DAMVIQNPRYQVTQFGKPVTLSCSQTLNHNVMYWYQQKSSQAPKLLFHYYDKDFNNEADTPDNFQSRRPNTSFCFLDIRSPGLGDTAMYLCATSRGGIGVGYTFGSGTRLTVV.

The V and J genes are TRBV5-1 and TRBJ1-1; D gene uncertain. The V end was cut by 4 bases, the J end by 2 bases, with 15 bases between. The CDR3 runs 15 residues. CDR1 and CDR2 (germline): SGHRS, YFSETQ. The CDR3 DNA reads TGCGCCAGCAGCCCGGGTGGGATATCAAACACTGAAGCTTTCTTT. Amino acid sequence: CASSPGGISNTEAFF.

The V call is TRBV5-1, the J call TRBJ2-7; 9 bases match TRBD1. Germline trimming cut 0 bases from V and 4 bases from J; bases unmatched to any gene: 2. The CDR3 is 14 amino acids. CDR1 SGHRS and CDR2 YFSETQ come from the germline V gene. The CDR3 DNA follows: TGCGCCAGCAGCTTGGGACAGGGGGGGTACGAGCAGTACTTC. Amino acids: CASSLGQGGYEQYF.

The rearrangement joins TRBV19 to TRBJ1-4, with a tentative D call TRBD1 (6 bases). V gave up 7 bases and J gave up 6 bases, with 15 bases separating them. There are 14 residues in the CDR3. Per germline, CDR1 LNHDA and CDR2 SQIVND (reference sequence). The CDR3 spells CASNPRGGDEKLFF. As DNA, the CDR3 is TGTGCCAGTAACCCCAGGGGAGGTGATGAAAAACTGTTTTTT.

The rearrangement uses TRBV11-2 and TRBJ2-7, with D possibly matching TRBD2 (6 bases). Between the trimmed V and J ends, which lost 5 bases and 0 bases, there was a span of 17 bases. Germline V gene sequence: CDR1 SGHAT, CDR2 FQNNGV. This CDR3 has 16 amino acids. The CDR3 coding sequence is TGTGCCAGCAGCCCCGACCTAGACGGGAGCTCCTACGAGCAGTACTTC. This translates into CASSPDLDGSSYEQYF.

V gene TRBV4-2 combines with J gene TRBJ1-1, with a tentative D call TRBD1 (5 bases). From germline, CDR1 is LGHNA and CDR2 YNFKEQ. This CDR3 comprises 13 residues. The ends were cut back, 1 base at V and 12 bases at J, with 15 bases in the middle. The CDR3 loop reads CASSQGGGISPFF. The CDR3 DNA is TGTGCCAGCAGCCAAGGGGGGGGGATCAGCCCTTTCTTT.

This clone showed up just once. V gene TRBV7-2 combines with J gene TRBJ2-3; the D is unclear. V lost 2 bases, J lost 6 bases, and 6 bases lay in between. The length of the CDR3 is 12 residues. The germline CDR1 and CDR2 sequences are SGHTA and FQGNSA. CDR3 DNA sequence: TGTGCCAGCAGCTTACGGATCGATACGCAGTATTTT. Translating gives CASSLRIDTQYF.

CDR3 bases: TGTGCCATCAGTGAGGATCTTCGGGGGACTTTCTTT. Amino acid sequence: CAISEDLRGTFF. V usage is TRBV10-3 and J usage is TRBJ1-1, with a tentative D call TRBD1 (5 bases). V dropped 2 bases and J dropped 12 bases, with 13 bases sitting between them. The CDR3 extends over 12 amino acids. Germline values: CDR1 ENHRY, CDR2 SYGVKD.

The chain's CDR3 is CASSQAPSTGEKLFF. Here the CDR3 DNA reads TGCGCCAGCAGCCAGGCCCCTTCGACTGGAGAAAAACTGTTTTTT. V usage is TRBV4-3 and J usage is TRBJ1-4; D ambiguous. The V gene's germline CDR1 is LGHNA and CDR2 YSLEER. This CDR3 has 15 residues. Trimming left V 3 bases short and J 8 bases short, with 16 bases between.

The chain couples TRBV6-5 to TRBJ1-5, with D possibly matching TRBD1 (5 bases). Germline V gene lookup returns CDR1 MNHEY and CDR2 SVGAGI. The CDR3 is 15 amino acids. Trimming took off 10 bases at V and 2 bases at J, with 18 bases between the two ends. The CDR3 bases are TGTGCCACCCTCGGGGCAGCACGGGGCAATCAGCCCCAGCATTTT. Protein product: CATLGAARGNQPQHF.

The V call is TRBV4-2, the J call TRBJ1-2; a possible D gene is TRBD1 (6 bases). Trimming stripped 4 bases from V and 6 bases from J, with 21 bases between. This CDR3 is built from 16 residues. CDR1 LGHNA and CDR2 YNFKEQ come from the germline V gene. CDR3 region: CASSPSSAGVVHGYTF. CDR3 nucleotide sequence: TGTGCCAGCAGCCCGTCTTCGGCAGGGGTGGTGCATGGCTACACCTTC.

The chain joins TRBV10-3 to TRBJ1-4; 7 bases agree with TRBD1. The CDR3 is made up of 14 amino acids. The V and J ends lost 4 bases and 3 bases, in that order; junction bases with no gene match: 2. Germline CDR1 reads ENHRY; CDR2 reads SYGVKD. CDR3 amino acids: CAISVRGSNEKLFF. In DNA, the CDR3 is TGTGCCATCAGTGTCAGGGGGTCTAATGAAAAACTGTTTTTT.

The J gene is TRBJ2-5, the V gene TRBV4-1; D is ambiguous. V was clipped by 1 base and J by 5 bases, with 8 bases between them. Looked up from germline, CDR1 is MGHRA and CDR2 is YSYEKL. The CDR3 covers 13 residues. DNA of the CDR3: TGCGCCAGCAGCCAAGGCTCCTTGGAGACCCAGTACTTC. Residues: CASSQGSLETQYF.

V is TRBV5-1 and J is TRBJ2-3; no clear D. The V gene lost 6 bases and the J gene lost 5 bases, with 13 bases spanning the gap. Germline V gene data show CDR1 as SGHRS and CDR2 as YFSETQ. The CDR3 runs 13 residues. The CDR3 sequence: CASNLLTGDTQYF. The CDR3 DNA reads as TGCGCCAGCAACCTCTTGACCGGAGATACGCAGTATTTT.

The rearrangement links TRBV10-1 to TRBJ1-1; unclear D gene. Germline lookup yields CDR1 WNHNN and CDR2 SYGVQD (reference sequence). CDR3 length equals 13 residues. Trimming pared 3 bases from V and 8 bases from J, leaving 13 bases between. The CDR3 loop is CASSDEGPEEAFF. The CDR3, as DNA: TGCGCCAGCAGTGACGAGGGCCCAGAGGAAGCTTTCTTT.

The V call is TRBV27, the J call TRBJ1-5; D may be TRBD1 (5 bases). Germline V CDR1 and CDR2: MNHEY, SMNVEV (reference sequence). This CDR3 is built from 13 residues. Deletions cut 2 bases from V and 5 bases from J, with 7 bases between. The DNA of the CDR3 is TGTGCCAGCAGTTTAGAGGGGTATCAGCCCCAGCATTTT. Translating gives CASSLEGYQPQHF.